What follows describes a single TCR beta chain. At one of its ends the junction is not consistent with the germline gene, which may arise from a read error. Genomic DNA of every subset was divided equally among multiple immunoSEQ plates. Assay: immunoSEQ multiplex PCR; the TCRdb copy retains only in-frame clones and omits some. The sample lists a few million clones; 85% to 95% were seen once. CDR3 length equals 19 residues. The germline CDR1 and CDR2 sequences are SSHAT and FNYEAQ (reference sequence). These data belong to a study of shared clonotypes between healthy human individuals. The investigators split CD4+ cells into a CD45RA+ naive subset and a CD45RA-negative memory subset.

J is TRBJ2-5 and V is TRBV7-7, with 11 bases aligning to TRBD2. The specimen sequenced was naive CD4+ T cells sorted from blood. Subset noted: CD45RA+ positively selected. The TCR was taken from a man in his late teens or twenties in good health. The CDR3 DNA reads TGTGCTAGCAGCTTAGTAGCTACGACTAGCGGGGTGGGGGAAGAGACCCAGTACTTC. Translated, it gives CASSLVATTSGVGEETQYF.